These 19 T cell receptor beta chains came from one sample sequenced in a study of blood T cell repertoires in COVID-19. TCRdb's copy holds only in-frame clones and misses some; the assay was immunoSEQ multiplex PCR. The data hold around 190,000 clones, with about 86% observed a single time. Sequencing was performed on peripheral blood. The receptors shown here come from a man between 45 and 60 years old with active or convalescent COVID-19.

The chain recombines TRBV4-1 with TRBJ2-1, with D possibly matching TRBD2 (6 bases). The V and J ends lost 1 base and 4 bases respectively, with 8 bases between them. The CDR3 has 14 amino acids. Germline assignment: CDR1 MGHRA and CDR2 YSYEKL. The CDR3 region has the DNA TGCGCCAGCAGCCAAGGGGAGGAATACAATGAGCAGTTCTTC. This encodes CASSQGEEYNEQFF.

The chain is built from TRBV7-3 and TRBJ1-6, with a tentative D call TRBD1 (6 bases). CDR1 is SGHTA, CDR2 FQGTGA, per germline. The CDR3 sequence is 15 residues long. Trimming took off 5 bases at V and 7 bases at J, with 15 bases between the two ends. The CDR3 DNA sequence: TGTGCCAGCAGCAAAACAGGGCATAACAATTCACCCCTCCACTTT. Translated, it gives CASSKTGHNNSPLHF. Using reference TRBV7-3 and TRBJ1-6 for the parts outside the CDR3, the full variable domain is GAGVSQTPSNKVTEKGKYVELRCDPISGHTALYWYRQSLGQGPEFLIYFQGTGAADDSGLPNDRFFAVRPEGSVSTLKIQRTERGDSAVYLCASSKTGHNNSPLHFGNGTRLTVT.

The chain employs TRBV4-1 and TRBJ2-1; TRBD1 matches at 10 bases. Germline V gives CDR1 MGHRA, CDR2 YSYEKL. J was trimmed by 12 bases and V by 4 bases; bases with no gene match: 12. The CDR3 length is 15 residues. The CDR3 here is CASSRYGQGVTSQFF. CDR3 coding DNA: TGCGCCAGCAGCCGATACGGACAGGGGGTTACCTCGCAGTTCTTC.

The chain links TRBV2 to TRBJ1-1; no reliable D call. The CDR3 is 13 amino acids. V gave up 5 bases and J gave up 4 bases, with 11 bases separating them. Germline V gene lookup returns CDR1 SNHLY and CDR2 FYNNEI. The CDR3 spells CASSNSPRTEAFF. Written as DNA, the CDR3 is TGTGCCAGCAGTAATAGCCCACGCACTGAAGCTTTCTTT. The full variable domain, with the rest looked up from reference TRBV2 and TRBJ1-1, is EPEVTQTPSHQVTQMGQEVILRCVPISNHLYFYWYRQILGQKVEFLVSFYNNEISEKSEIFDDQFSVERPDGSNFTLKIRSTKLEDSAMYFCASSNSPRTEAFFGQGTRLTVV.

The gene calls are TRBV3-1 (or the pseudogene TRBV3-2) and TRBJ1-5, with D possibly being TRBD1 (5 bases). V lost 1 base and J 7 bases, leaving 14 bases between the germline ends. CDR1 is LGHDT and CDR2 is YNNKEL in the germline V gene (reference sequence). This CDR3 spans 15 amino acids. Here the CDR3 reads CASSQGVSGWQPQHF. The CDR3 DNA reads TGTGCCAGCAGCCAAGGGGTATCAGGGTGGCAGCCCCAGCATTTT.

This chain connects TRBV18 to TRBJ2-7; possible D gene TRBD2, 6 bases. From germline, CDR1 is KGHSH and CDR2 LQKENI. The CDR3 covers 13 residues. Trimming took off 8 bases at V and 6 bases at J, with 17 bases between the two ends. The CDR3 region is CASQSGPTGEQYF. CDR3 coding DNA: TGTGCCAGCCAAAGCGGGCCCACGGGCGAGCAGTACTTC.

The chain carries TRBV5-1 and TRBJ2-1, with 7 bases fitting TRBD2. V gave up 0 bases and J gave up 6 bases; unmatched junction bases: 6. Germline CDR1 is SGHRS and CDR2 is YFSETQ. The length of the CDR3 is 15 residues. The DNA for the CDR3 is TGCGCCAGCAGCTTGGGGGCGGGAGTCATCAATGAGCAGTTCTTC. Translation: CASSLGAGVINEQFF.

V gene TRBV5-6 combines with J gene TRBJ2-7; the D is unclear. The CDR3 extends over 13 amino acids. The germline V gene encodes CDR1 SGHDT and CDR2 YYEEEE. V lost 1 base, J lost 2 bases, and 7 bases lay in between. CDR3 sequence: CASSLFAAYEQYF. CDR3 DNA sequence: TGTGCCAGCAGCTTGTTTGCGGCCTACGAGCAGTACTTC.

The chain joins TRBV2 to TRBJ1-4, with D perhaps TRBD1 (5 bases). CDR3 length: 13 residues. V was clipped by 8 bases and J by 2 bases, with 9 bases between them. Germline lookup yields CDR1 SNHLY and CDR2 FYNNEI. CDR3 sequence (DNA): TGTGCCAGCCTGACAGATACTAATGAAAAACTGTTTTTT. Its protein product is CASLTDTNEKLFF.

The genes are TRBV27 and TRBJ2-7, with 7 nucleotides matching TRBD2. Looked up from germline, CDR1 is MNHEY and CDR2 is SMNVEV (reference sequence). V shed 5 bases, J shed 2 bases, and the junction held 6 bases outside the gene matches. The CDR3 consists of 14 residues. The CDR3, as DNA: TGTGCCAGCAGTGTGGGGACTAAAACCTACGAGCAGTACTTC. Its protein product is CASSVGTKTYEQYF.

This chain links TRBV7-2 with TRBJ1-5; weak D call: TRBD1 (6 bases). Trimming removed 5 bases from V and 4 bases from J, with 15 bases in between. Germline assignment: CDR1 SGHTA and CDR2 FQGNSA. This CDR3 is 15 amino acids long. The CDR3 DNA follows: TGTGCCAGCAGCCCCACTTCGACAGGTAATCAGCCCCAGCATTTT. Encoded protein: CASSPTSTGNQPQHF.

On this clone: Other DNA sequences from this sample encode an identical CDR3 as well. The chain joins TRBV5-6 to TRBJ1-5, with D perhaps matching TRBD1 (5 bases). CDR3 size: 15 residues. The V end was cut by 1 base, the J end by 4 bases, with 12 bases between. Germline CDR1 is SGHDT and CDR2 is YYEEEE. The CDR3 DNA sequence: TGTGCCAGCAGCTTGCAAGGGGCGGGAAATCAGCCCCAGCATTTT. Translating gives CASSLQGAGNQPQHF.

V and J are TRBV20-1 and TRBJ1-5, with D possibly being TRBD1 (5 bases). Trimming shortened V by 3 bases and J by 7 bases, and 19 bases separated the two germline ends. CDR3 length: 15 amino acids. Germline V CDR1 and CDR2: DFQATT, SNEGSKA (reference sequence). CDR3 region: CSASRAQGLGQPQHF. Written as DNA, the CDR3 is TGCAGTGCTAGTCGAGCTCAGGGATTAGGGCAGCCCCAGCATTTT.

The chain recombines TRBV3-1 (or the pseudogene TRBV3-2) with TRBJ1-6; D might be TRBD1 (6 bases). The germline V and J ends were trimmed by 1 base and 10 bases, with 14 bases remaining between them. The CDR3 is made up of 15 amino acids. CDR1 LGHDT and CDR2 YNNKEL come from the germline V gene (reference sequence). The CDR3 bases are TGTGCCAGCAGCCAAGCCACAGGGCAGGGATCACCCCTCCACTTT. Protein sequence: CASSQATGQGSPLHF.

The chain joins TRBV2 to TRBJ2-5; no clear D gene. The CDR3 runs 11 residues. Trimming took off 3 bases at V and 5 bases at J, with 4 bases between the two ends. Germline V gives CDR1 SNHLY, CDR2 FYNNEI. Here the CDR3 DNA reads TGTGCCAGCAGTGAGCGGGAGACCCAGTACTTC. It yields the protein CASSERETQYF.

V usage is TRBV4-1 and J usage is TRBJ2-7; weak D call: TRBD1 (5 bases). The ends were cut back, 5 bases at V and 6 bases at J, with 11 bases in the middle. Germline CDR1 and CDR2: MGHRA and YSYEKL. This CDR3 region has 12 residues. CDR3 region: CASSSQGPEQYF. CDR3 DNA sequence: TGCGCCAGCAGCAGTCAGGGTCCCGAGCAGTACTTC.

The gene calls are TRBV18 and TRBJ2-3; the D is unclear. Trimming stripped 3 bases from V and 6 bases from J, with 10 bases between. This CDR3 is built from 13 residues. Germline V gives CDR1 KGHSH, CDR2 LQKENI. Here the CDR3 reads CASSPAPQDTQYF. The CDR3 nucleotides are TGTGCCAGCTCACCGGCCCCCCAGGATACGCAGTATTTT.

The J gene is TRBJ1-4, the V gene TRBV28; 12 bases agree with TRBD1. The V and J ends lost 5 bases and 8 bases, in that order; junction bases with no gene match: 12. Germline loops: CDR1 MDHEN, CDR2 SYDVKM. The CDR3 is made up of 17 amino acids. CDR3 residues: CASSPGTGGYPREKLFF. Written as DNA, the CDR3 is TGTGCCAGCAGTCCCGGGACAGGGGGCTACCCTCGGGAAAAACTGTTTTTT.

CDR3 sequence: CAISESFGEAGNTIYF. For the CDR3, the DNA is TGTGCCATCAGTGAGTCCTTTGGGGAGGCCGGAAACACCATATATTTT. V usage is TRBV10-3 and J usage is TRBJ1-3, with no clear D. Germline CDR1 ENHRY, CDR2 SYGVKD. Trimming removed 0 bases from V and 4 bases from J, with 13 bases in between. This CDR3 spans 16 amino acids.